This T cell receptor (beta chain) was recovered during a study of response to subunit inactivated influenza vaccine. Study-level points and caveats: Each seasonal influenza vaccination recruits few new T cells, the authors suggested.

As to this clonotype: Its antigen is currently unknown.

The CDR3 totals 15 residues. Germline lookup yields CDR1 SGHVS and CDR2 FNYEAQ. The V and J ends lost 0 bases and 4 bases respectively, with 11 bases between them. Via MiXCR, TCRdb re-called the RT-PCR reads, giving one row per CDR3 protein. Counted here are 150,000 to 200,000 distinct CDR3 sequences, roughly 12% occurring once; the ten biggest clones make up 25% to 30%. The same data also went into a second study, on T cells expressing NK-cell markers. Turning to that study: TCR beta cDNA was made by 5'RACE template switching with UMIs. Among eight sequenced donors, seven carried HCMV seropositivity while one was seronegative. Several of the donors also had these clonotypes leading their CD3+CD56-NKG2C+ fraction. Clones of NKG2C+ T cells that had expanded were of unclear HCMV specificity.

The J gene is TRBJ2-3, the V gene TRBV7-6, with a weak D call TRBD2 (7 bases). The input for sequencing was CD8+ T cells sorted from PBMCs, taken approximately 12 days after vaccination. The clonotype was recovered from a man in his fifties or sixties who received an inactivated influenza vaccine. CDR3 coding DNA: TGTGCCAGCAGCTTAGCGGGGGGGCTGTCAGATACGCAGTATTTT. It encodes CASSLAGGLSDTQYF.